The next 2 T cell receptor beta chains were all read from a single sample in a study of regulatory T cells in long-lasting Graves disease. Both iRepertoire HTBI primers and Arm-PCR of CDR3 regions were used to build the TCR beta libraries. TCRdb fed the multiplex PCR reads into MiXCR, producing one record per CDR3 protein. The sample carries around 450,000 distinct CDR3 sequences, roughly 17% recorded once. Time point denoted: newly diagnosed GD, antithyroid drugs for less than 3 months. PBMCs were the source of the RNA used for TCR sequencing. The same specimen was also included in a second study, on T cells in Graves' hyperthyroidism and ophthalmopathy.

The starting material was peripheral blood mononuclear cells (PBMCs), obtained at new diagnosis, from a patient treated with antithyroid drugs. The source of these receptors is a man in his forties or fifties with Graves disease.

This chain connects TRBV6-1 to TRBJ2-4; unclear D gene. In germline, CDR1 is MNHNS, CDR2 SASEGT. V lost 6 bases, J lost 1 base, and 7 bases lay in between. This CDR3 region has 13 residues. CDR3 sequence: CASRVRAKNIQYF. The CDR3 nucleotides are TGTGCCAGCAGGGTTAGGGCCAAAAACATTCAGTACTTC.

The sample holds many counts of this clonotype. The genes are TRBV9 and TRBJ1-2, with TRBD1 matching over 9 bases. Germline V CDR1 and CDR2: SGDLS, YYNGEE. The trim removed 3 bases at V and 8 bases at J, leaving 8 bases unmatched. The CDR3 length is 14 residues. For the CDR3, the DNA is TGTGCCAGCAGCGGCCGGGACAGGGTTTCCGGCTACACCTTC. It is translated as CASSGRDRVSGYTF.